This T cell receptor (beta chain) was obtained from a study of T cells in Graves' hyperthyroidism and ophthalmopathy. Regions amplified from RNA transcripts were the TCR beta CDR3 regions. The HTBI primer set drove a first-round RT-PCR of the TCR CDR3. TCRdb re-called the multiplex PCR reads with MiXCR, one entry per CDR3 protein. The repertoire holds about 530,000 distinct CDR3 sequences, with 15% to 20% as singletons. After removal of 7 bases from V and 4 bases from J, the junction contained 9 bases not matched to a gene. The CDR3 sequence is 15 residues long. The germline V gene encodes CDR1 SNHLY and CDR2 FYNNEI.

The rearrangement uses TRBV2 and TRBJ2-5, with 10 nucleotides matching TRBD2. The sample comprised blood. The TCR originated in a woman aged 18-30 years with Graves' ophthalmopathy. In DNA, the CDR3 is TGTGCCAGCAAACTAGCGGGGTCCAAGACAGAGACCCAGTACTTC. Translated, it gives CASKLAGSKTETQYF.